This TCR beta chain is from a study of shared clonotypes between healthy human individuals. Study-level information: The donors, two women and a few men, were aged 18 to 49. General observations from the study: The naive CD4 repertoires of four donors were compared, and about 5% of clonotypes were shared.

In regard to this clone: What it binds is not known.

The germline V gene has CDR1 WSHSY and CDR2 SAAADI. Trimming at V came to 6 bases and at J to 6 bases, leaving 7 bases not matched to a gene. CDR3 length: 14 amino acids. Per the authors' pipeline: Owing to the provision of junction-only sequences devoid of quality scores by immunoSEQ, filtering differed. Measured with immunoSEQ multiplex PCR; TCRdb has only the in-frame clones, and not every one. V and J calls and clone size are as listed in that table; D and trimming were resolved from the DNA. The repertoire includes roughly 1,500,000 clones, under 99% of them detected once, and about 0.4% sits in the top ten.

The clonotype comes from a man between 25 and 39 years old in good health. Specimen: naive CD4+ T cells sorted from blood. As for subset: CD45RA+ positively selected. This chain links TRBV10-2 with TRBJ1-5, with 8 bases identical to TRBD1. Here the CDR3 DNA reads TGCGCCAGCAGGGACCAGGGGGCTTCTCAGCCCCAGCATTTT. It is translated as CASRDQGASQPQHF.